Below are 28 T cell receptor beta chains sequenced from a single sample in a study of technical replicates of blood from a handful of donors. Assay: immunoSEQ multiplex PCR; the TCRdb copy retains only in-frame clones and omits some. The sample has some 48,000 clones; about 90% are singletons. Sequenced input: PBMCs. These TCRs come from a human donor in good health. Some clones in this sample may be carry-over from other donors' samples.

The chain joins TRBV7-9 to TRBJ1-2, with 8 nucleotides matching TRBD1. The CDR3 length is 14 residues. Germline CDR1 is SEHNR and CDR2 is FQNEAQ (reference sequence). Trimming removed 2 bases from V and 8 bases from J; junction bases left unmatched: 7. CDR3 in DNA: TGTGCCAGCAGCTTATCAGGGGGCGCAGGGGGCTACACCTTC. Translated: CASSLSGGAGGYTF.

The CDR3 loop reads CASSKAGGYTEAFF. The CDR3 DNA reads TGCGCCAGCAGCAAAGCAGGGGGATACACTGAAGCTTTCTTT. The chain is built from TRBV5-1 and TRBJ1-1; 7 nucleotides agree with TRBD1. Trimming at V came to 4 bases and at J to 3 bases, leaving 6 bases not matched to a gene. This CDR3 region has 14 residues. Germline V gives CDR1 SGHRS, CDR2 YFSETQ.

This clone has only one observation. The chain links TRBV9 to TRBJ2-7; 9 positions agree with TRBD2. J was trimmed by 7 bases and V by 4 bases; bases with no gene match: 9. The CDR3 covers 14 residues. Germline V CDR1 and CDR2: SGDLS, YYNGEE. CDR3 nucleotide sequence: TGTGCCAGCAGCAGTTTAGCGGGAGCAGAAGAGCAGTACTTC. Translation gives CASSSLAGAEEQYF. The full variable domain, its missing parts supplied by reference TRBV9 and TRBJ2-7, is DSGVTQTPKHLITATGQRVTLRCSPRSGDLSVYWYQQSLDQGLQFLIQYYNGEERAKGNILERFSAQQFPDLHSELNLSSLELGDSALYFCASSSLAGAEEQYFGPGTRLTVT.

This clone appeared a single time. The J gene is TRBJ1-2, the V gene TRBV27; D gene uncertain. This CDR3 has 13 residues. Germline V CDR1 and CDR2: MNHEY, SMNVEV (reference sequence). Trimming took off 0 bases at V and 4 bases at J, with 6 bases between the two ends. CDR3 sequence reads: CASSLSGPYGYTF. The CDR3 coding sequence is TGTGCCAGCAGTTTATCTGGGCCCTATGGCTACACCTTC.

This rearrangement joins TRBV7-9 to TRBJ2-5; perhaps TRBD1 as D (5 bases). The ends were cut back, 0 bases at V and 5 bases at J, with 13 bases in the middle. The CDR3 totals 15 residues. Germline-derived CDR1 and CDR2 are SEHNR and FQNEAQ (reference sequence). CDR3 nucleotide sequence: TGTGCCAGCAGCTTAGCTGGGCAGGGCAGGGAGACCCAGTACTTC. It is translated as CASSLAGQGRETQYF.

This clone has just one count. This rearrangement joins TRBV5-4 to TRBJ1-2; possible D gene TRBD1, 5 bases. The V gene's germline CDR1 is SGHNT and CDR2 YYREEE (reference sequence). This CDR3 is 14 amino acids long. Deletions cut 0 bases from V and 7 bases from J, with 13 bases between. CDR3 sequence reads: CASSLEGGAVGYTF. The CDR3 coding sequence is TGTGCCAGCAGCTTGGAGGGCGGGGCGGTTGGCTACACCTTC.

This clone was seen just once. The J gene is TRBJ1-2, the V gene TRBV6-5; 8 positions agree with TRBD1. The germline CDR1 and CDR2 sequences are MNHEY and SVGAGI. The length of the CDR3 is 13 residues. V was pared by 5 bases and J by 8 bases, with 7 bases of the junction left unmatched. The CDR3 DNA reads TGTGCCAGCAGTCAACGGACAGGGTTAGGCTACACCTTC. It encodes CASSQRTGLGYTF.

The rearrangement uses TRBV30 and TRBJ2-1; no reliable D call. Trimming took 5 bases from V and 0 from J, leaving 11 bases between them. Germline CDR1 is GTSNPN and CDR2 is SVGIG (reference sequence). This CDR3 comprises 14 residues. The CDR3 loop is CAWQTRSSYNEQFF. In DNA form, the CDR3 reads TGTGCCTGGCAAACCAGGTCCTCCTACAATGAGCAGTTCTTC.

The chain links TRBV18 to TRBJ1-1; the D is unclear. V was trimmed by 6 bases and J by 0 bases, leaving 14 bases between them. CDR1 is KGHSH and CDR2 is LQKENI in the germline V gene. This CDR3 region has 15 residues. CDR3 sequence reads: CASSTSSGLNTEAFF. DNA for the CDR3: TGTGCCAGCTCCACGTCTAGCGGGCTGAACACTGAAGCTTTCTTT.

The chain joins TRBV18 to TRBJ2-5; 7 nucleotides match TRBD1. The germline gives CDR1 KGHSH, CDR2 LQKENI. This CDR3 has 13 residues. With V trimmed by 3 bases and J by 4 bases, 2 bases remained unmatched. The CDR3 here is CASSPRGLETQYF. CDR3 coding DNA: TGTGCCAGCTCACCGAGGGGGCTAGAGACCCAGTACTTC.

The rearrangement joins TRBV7-2 to TRBJ1-2, with 7 bases that match TRBD1. V dropped 5 bases and J dropped 2; count of bases not matched to a gene: 5. CDR1 is SGHTA and CDR2 is FQGNSA in the germline V gene. The CDR3 consists of 14 residues. The CDR3 DNA follows: TGTGCCAGCAGCCCTACGACAGGGAACTATGGCTACACCTTC. Translating it yields CASSPTTGNYGYTF.

The rearrangement uses TRBV7-7 and TRBJ2-5; 9 positions agree with TRBD1. The CDR3 loop spans 14 amino acids. V was pared by 6 bases and J by 6 bases, with 8 bases of the junction left unmatched. Per germline, CDR1 SSHAT and CDR2 FNYEAQ (reference sequence). The CDR3 protein is CASSFTGGAQTQYF. CDR3 sequence (DNA): TGTGCCAGCAGTTTCACAGGGGGCGCGCAGACCCAGTACTTC.

V usage is TRBV10-1 and J usage is TRBJ2-2; D call uncertain. Trimming removed 2 bases at V and 2 bases at J, with 6 bases between. The CDR3 contains 14 residues. Germline CDR1 is WNHNN and CDR2 is SYGVQD (reference sequence). The CDR3: CASSEIVNTGELFF. The CDR3 nucleotides are TGCGCCAGCAGTGAGATAGTTAACACCGGGGAGCTGTTTTTT.

For this clone: One end of the junction varies from germline; a read error may be responsible. J is TRBJ1-4 and V is TRBV5-3, with D possibly TRBD1 on 6 matching bases. TRBV5-3 has ORF status, its function being uncertain. The CDR3 is 15 amino acids. CDR3 DNA: TGTGCCAGAAGGTTGGACAGTGCAACTAATGAAAAACTGTTTTTT. Its protein is CARRLDSATNEKLFF.

V is TRBV7-9 and J is TRBJ2-7, with D maybe TRBD1 (5 bases). Trimming left V 1 base short and J 3 bases short, with 10 bases between. Germline-derived CDR1 and CDR2 are SEHNR and FQNEAQ (reference sequence). This CDR3 is built from 14 residues. The CDR3 DNA reads as TGTGCCAGCAGCTTAGATCGACAGCGCTACGAGCAGTACTTC. It codes for CASSLDRQRYEQYF.

This clone was counted once. The rearrangement links TRBV7-8 to TRBJ2-1; weak D call: TRBD1 (6 bases). With 2 bases removed from V and 7 bases from J, the gap between germline ends came to 15 bases. In germline, CDR1 is SGHVS, CDR2 FQNEAQ. The CDR3 loop spans 15 amino acids. The DNA of the CDR3 is TGTGCCAGCAGCTTACTGTACAGGGATGAGAATGAGCAGTTCTTC. This sequence encodes CASSLLYRDENEQFF.

The CDR3 reads CASSERDRGLYEQYF. CDR3 nucleotide sequence: TGTGCCAGCAGTGAACGGGACAGGGGGCTTTACGAGCAGTACTTC. The V call is TRBV25-1, the J call TRBJ2-7, with TRBD1 matching 12 bases. Germline values: CDR1 MGHDK, CDR2 SYGVNS. The CDR3 is made up of 15 amino acids. Unmatched junction bases numbered 3, after V lost 2 bases and J lost 4 bases.

The chain combines TRBV6-6 with TRBJ2-1, with D perhaps matching TRBD2 (7 bases). Germline-derived CDR1 and CDR2 are MNHNY and SVGAGI (reference sequence). V gave up 4 bases and J gave up 8 bases, with 18 bases separating them. There are 15 residues in the CDR3. CDR3 loop: CASSSGGLGGYEQFF. CDR3 sequence (DNA): TGTGCCAGCAGTTCCGGGGGCCTCGGGGGGTATGAGCAGTTCTTC.

The chain uses TRBV25-1 and TRBJ2-1; maybe TRBD2 (5 bases). The CDR3 has 17 amino acids. Germline V gives CDR1 MGHDK, CDR2 SYGVNS. Trimming took off 1 base at V and 0 bases at J, with 13 bases between the two ends. CDR3 sequence reads: CASSEFKRLSSYNEQFF. Written as DNA, the CDR3 is TGTGCCAGCAGTGAATTTAAGCGGCTAAGCTCCTACAATGAGCAGTTCTTC.

The chain recombines TRBV10-3 with TRBJ1-5, with 7 nucleotides matching TRBD1. CDR1 and CDR2 from the germline V gene are ENHRY and SYGVKD. V was clipped by 9 bases and J by 4 bases; unmatched bases: 3. This CDR3 has 12 residues. The CDR3 DNA reads TGTGCCATTGGGACAGCTAATCAGCCCCAGCATTTT. Translated, it gives CAIGTANQPQHF.

This clone was found once. V is TRBV4-2 and J is TRBJ2-7, with TRBD2 matching over 7 bases. The CDR3 length is 13 residues. J was trimmed by 5 bases and V by 4 bases; bases with no gene match: 5. The germline V gene has CDR1 LGHNA and CDR2 YNFKEQ. CDR3 in amino acids: CASSRGEGNEQYF. The DNA of the CDR3 is TGTGCCAGCAGCCGGGGGGAGGGCAACGAGCAGTACTTC.

This rearrangement joins TRBV7-9 to TRBJ1-3, with a possible D match to TRBD1 (5 bases). The V end lost 4 bases, the J end lost 0 bases, and 19 bases lay between the germline ends. CDR3 size: 18 residues. Germline-derived CDR1 and CDR2 are SEHNR and FQNEAQ (reference sequence). CDR3 protein: CASSSSRWGVSSGNTIYF. CDR3 nucleotide sequence: TGTGCCAGCAGCTCATCGCGATGGGGGGTAAGCTCTGGAAACACCATATATTTT. The full variable domain, rest sourced from reference TRBV7-9 and TRBJ1-3, is DTGVSQNPRHKITKRGQNVTFRCDPISEHNRLYWYRQTLGQGPEFLTYFQNEAQLEKSRLLSDRFSAERPKGSFSTLEIQRTEQGDSAMYLCASSSSRWGVSSGNTIYFGEGSWLTVV.

The chain employs TRBV9 and TRBJ2-3; TRBD2 matches 8 bases. Germline V gene data show CDR1 as SGDLS and CDR2 as YYNGEE. V dropped 3 bases and J dropped 0; count of bases not matched to a gene: 6. This CDR3 has 16 residues. CDR3 in amino acids: CASSALAGSSTDTQYF. CDR3 bases: TGTGCCAGCAGCGCCTTAGCGGGATCTAGCACAGATACGCAGTATTTT.

Details on this clone: The same CDR3 arises from other DNA sequences in this sample as well. The rearrangement uses TRBV11-1 and TRBJ2-5; 7 nucleotides line up with TRBD1. The CDR3 consists of 13 residues. In germline, CDR1 is SGHAT, CDR2 FQDESV (reference sequence). After removal of 5 bases from V and 3 bases from J, the junction contained 3 bases not matched to a gene. CDR3 coding DNA: TGTGCCAGCAGCCAGGGACAGAAAGAGACCCAGTACTTC. As protein: CASSQGQKETQYF.

The chain carries TRBV11-1 and TRBJ2-5; D remains ambiguous. This CDR3 spans 14 amino acids. Germline V gene data show CDR1 as SGHAT and CDR2 as FQDESV (reference sequence). With 2 bases removed from V and 0 bases from J, the gap between germline ends came to 7 bases. The CDR3 loop reads CASSLKQYQETQYF. The DNA for the CDR3 is TGTGCCAGCAGCTTAAAACAGTACCAAGAGACCCAGTACTTC.

The chain carries TRBV5-6 and TRBJ2-7, with 8 nucleotides matching TRBD2. The ends lost 4 bases at V and 4 bases at J; junction bases unmatched: 7. Germline V gene data show CDR1 as SGHDT and CDR2 as YYEEEE. This CDR3 has 14 residues. CDR3 residues: CASSNTGTRYEQYF. The DNA of the CDR3 is TGTGCCAGCAGCAATACCGGGACTAGATACGAGCAGTACTTC. Looking up the rest from reference TRBV5-6 and TRBJ2-7 gives the full variable domain: DAGVTQSPTHLIKTRGQQVTLRCSPKSGHDTVSWYQQALGQGPQFIFQYYEEEERQRGNFPDRFSGHQFPNYSSELNVNALLLGDSALYLCASSNTGTRYEQYFGPGTRLTVT.

J is TRBJ2-3 and V is TRBV7-9, with D maybe TRBD1 (6 bases). Germline assignment: CDR1 SEHNR and CDR2 FQNEAQ (reference sequence). Trimming removed 5 bases from V and 2 bases from J, with 17 bases in between. This CDR3 is built from 16 residues. The CDR3 here is CASSLHEDRDTDTQYF. CDR3 DNA sequence: TGTGCCAGCAGCCTTCACGAGGACAGAGACACAGATACGCAGTATTTT. Together with reference TRBV7-9 and TRBJ2-3, the CDR3 gives the full variable domain: DTGVSQNPRHKITKRGQNVTFRCDPISEHNRLYWYRQTLGQGPEFLTYFQNEAQLEKSRLLSDRFSAERPKGSFSTLEIQRTEQGDSAMYLCASSLHEDRDTDTQYFGPGTRLTVL.

The rearrangement uses TRBV7-8 and TRBJ1-5, with a weak D call TRBD1 (5 bases). Trimming left V 4 bases short and J 2 bases short, with 15 bases between. This CDR3 is 16 amino acids long. Germline V gives CDR1 SGHVS, CDR2 FQNEAQ. The CDR3 bases are TGTGCCAGCAGCTCCGGGGGGTGGAATGGCAATCAGCCCCAGCATTTT. Encoded protein: CASSSGGWNGNQPQHF.